The 29 T cell receptor beta chains presented below share a single source sample, sequenced in a study of blood T cell repertoires in COVID-19 (dated by TCRdb to about 2020). Library creation used the immunoSEQ multiplex PCR assay. TCRdb limited this immuneACCESS table to in-frame rearrangements with V and J called. A share of clones is missing; checked studies link under half to unresolved V genes, and the rest is unexplained. In all, the sample holds approximately 300,000 clones, and approximately 82% of those were seen once. The ten top clones hold 1.2% of the sample. The source material was peripheral blood. The source of these receptors is a woman aged 45 to 65 with acute or convalescent COVID-19.

The chain recombines TRBV19 with TRBJ2-2; a weak D match, TRBD2 (6 bases). V shed 7 bases and J shed 7 bases, with 13 bases lying between them. CDR1 is LNHDA, CDR2 SQIVND, per germline (reference sequence). The CDR3 spans 13 residues. CDR3 bases: TGTGCCAGTACCAACCGGGGGAGCGGGGAGCTGTTTTTT. Translating it yields CASTNRGSGELFF.

The chain uses TRBV6-4 and TRBJ2-1; 11 nucleotides line up with TRBD2. Germline trimming cut 0 bases from V and 4 bases from J; bases unmatched to any gene: 11. Germline lookup yields CDR1 MRHNA and CDR2 SNTAGT. The CDR3 length is 19 residues. The CDR3, as DNA: TGTGCCAGCAGTGACTCGATGGTCACTAGCGGGGGTCATTACAATGAGCAGTTCTTC. As protein: CASSDSMVTSGGHYNEQFF.

The chain combines TRBV25-1 with TRBJ1-2, with 11 bases matching TRBD1. J gave up 6 bases and V 7 bases, and 7 bases lay outside the gene matches. From germline, CDR1 is MGHDK and CDR2 SYGVNS. The CDR3 is 14 amino acids. The CDR3 bases are TGTGCCAGCATCCCGGGACAGGGGGAAGATGGCTACACCTTC. Its protein is CASIPGQGEDGYTF.

This chain joins TRBV28 and TRBJ1-3; 10 nucleotides align to TRBD1. Germline V gene data show CDR1 as MDHEN and CDR2 as SYDVKM. Losses at the gene ends were 5 bases for V and 4 bases for J; bases not matched to a gene: 14. This CDR3 has 18 residues. CDR3: CASSPRGTGVVAGNTIYF. CDR3 bases: TGTGCCAGCAGTCCCCGAGGGACAGGGGTCGTAGCGGGAAACACCATATATTTT.

V is TRBV10-3 and J is TRBJ2-7; possible D gene TRBD1, 5 bases. Per the germline V gene, CDR1 is ENHRY and CDR2 is SYGVKD. V lost 2 bases to trimming and J lost 2 bases, with 16 bases between them. The CDR3 has 16 amino acids. The CDR3 region is CAISEIPGRVPYEQYF. The CDR3 nucleotides are TGTGCCATCAGTGAGATCCCCGGCAGGGTCCCCTACGAGCAGTACTTC.

The J gene is TRBJ1-6, the V gene TRBV11-3; TRBD1 matches at 7 bases. CDR3 length: 17 amino acids. J gave up 9 bases and V 3 bases, and 14 bases lay outside the gene matches. The germline CDR1 and CDR2 sequences are SGHNT and YENEEA. CDR3 nucleotide sequence: TGTGCCAGCAGCTTGGAGGGGACAGTTCTTAGAGGTTCACCCCTCCACTTT. Translating gives CASSLEGTVLRGSPLHF.

The rearrangement joins TRBV12-5 to TRBJ2-1, with a weak D call TRBD2 (7 bases). CDR1 is LGHNT, CDR2 FRNRAP, per germline. The CDR3 sequence is 14 residues long. V lost 3 bases, J lost 7 bases, and 13 bases lay in between. The CDR3 loop reads CASGLEGGPNEQFF. CDR3 sequence (DNA): TGTGCTAGTGGTTTAGAGGGGGGGCCGAATGAGCAGTTCTTC.

The chain recombines TRBV9 with TRBJ2-2; D possibly corresponds to TRBD1 (6 bases). Trimming took off 1 base at V and 2 bases at J, with 9 bases between the two ends. CDR3 size: 15 residues. Germline V CDR1 and CDR2: SGDLS, YYNGEE. Here the CDR3 reads CASSVSGDNTGELFF. The CDR3 nucleotides read TGTGCCAGCAGCGTATCAGGGGACAACACCGGGGAGCTGTTTTTT.

J is TRBJ2-1 and V is TRBV2; 8 bases map to TRBD2. The CDR3 consists of 16 residues. V was clipped by 3 bases and J by 7 bases; unmatched bases: 11. The germline CDR1 and CDR2 sequences are SNHLY and FYNNEI. The CDR3, as DNA: TGTGCCAGCAGTGACGGGACTAGGGGGATTTGGAATGAGCAGTTCTTC. It specifies CASSDGTRGIWNEQFF.

The chain is built from TRBV30 and TRBJ2-3, with TRBD1 matching 8 bases. Looked up from germline, CDR1 is GTSNPN and CDR2 is SVGIG (reference sequence). The CDR3 has 14 amino acids. V lost 6 bases and J lost 4; bases outside the gene matches: 9. The CDR3 protein is CACDRGPSADTQYF. The CDR3 DNA reads TGTGCCTGTGACAGGGGCCCCTCGGCAGATACGCAGTATTTT.

J is TRBJ1-5 and V is TRBV19, with a weak D call TRBD1 (6 bases). CDR3 size: 16 residues. Between the trimmed V and J ends, which lost 7 bases and 1 base, there was a span of 17 bases. Germline CDR1 is LNHDA and CDR2 is SQIVND (reference sequence). The CDR3 loop reads CASTLFAGVSNQPQHF. CDR3 nucleotide sequence: TGTGCCAGTACCCTCTTTGCAGGGGTGAGCAATCAGCCCCAGCATTTT.

The table lists this clone with a count of one. The rearrangement joins TRBV27 to TRBJ1-5, with 9 positions matching TRBD1. Trimming at V came to 6 bases and at J to 4 bases, leaving 7 bases not matched to a gene. In germline, CDR1 is MNHEY, CDR2 SMNVEV (reference sequence). The CDR3 runs 15 residues. The DNA for the CDR3 is TGTGCCAGCAGCCTCGGGACAGGGAGGAATCAGCCCCAGCATTTT. Protein: CASSLGTGRNQPQHF.

The rearrangement links TRBV7-2 to TRBJ1-3, with TRBD1 matching 7 bases. From germline, CDR1 is SGHTA and CDR2 FQGNSA. J lost 3 bases, V lost 5 bases, and 4 bases had no gene match. CDR3 size: 14 residues. CDR3: CASSTQGFGNTIYF. CDR3 nucleotide sequence: TGTGCCAGCAGCACACAGGGGTTTGGAAACACCATATATTTT.

This clone was seen a few times. The chain joins TRBV7-9 to TRBJ1-2; 11 bases are shared with TRBD1. The CDR3 spans 16 residues. V shed 2 bases and J 4 bases; nucleotides not matched to a gene: 6. Germline values: CDR1 SEHNR, CDR2 FQNEAQ (reference sequence). The CDR3 region is CASSLSRTGGFYGYTF. The CDR3 bases are TGTGCCAGCAGCTTATCGCGGACAGGGGGCTTCTATGGCTACACCTTC.

The rearrangement uses TRBV2 and TRBJ1-5, with TRBD1 matching over 11 bases. Germline assignment: CDR1 SNHLY and CDR2 FYNNEI. There are 15 residues in the CDR3. V gave up 8 bases and J gave up 5 bases; unmatched junction bases: 8. The DNA for the CDR3 is TGTGCCAGCGGCGGACAGGGGGCGCAGGATCAGCCCCAGCATTTT. It yields the protein CASGGQGAQDQPQHF.

The chain has TRBV11-2 and TRBJ1-6; a weak D match, TRBD1 (6 bases). V lost 5 bases, J lost 12 bases, and 11 bases lay in between. Germline V lookup: CDR1 SGHAT, CDR2 FQNNGV. The CDR3 extends over 12 amino acids. CDR3 sequence: CASSRPQGPLHF. In nucleotides, the CDR3 is TGTGCCAGCAGCAGACCACAGGGACCCCTCCACTTT.

This chain joins TRBV2 and TRBJ1-1; D not certain. CDR1 is SNHLY and CDR2 is FYNNEI in the germline V gene. The CDR3 loop spans 15 amino acids. V dropped 2 bases and J dropped 0 bases, with 10 bases sitting between them. CDR3 in DNA: TGTGCCAGCAGTGAACAATGGGCTATGAACACTGAAGCTTTCTTT. Its translation is CASSEQWAMNTEAFF.

V and J are TRBV24-1 and TRBJ1-1; 9 positions agree with TRBD1. V was clipped by 4 bases and J by 4 bases; unmatched bases: 12. Germline V gives CDR1 KGHDR, CDR2 SFDVKD. The CDR3 runs 17 residues. CDR3 residues: CATSDTGQGFVATEAFF. CDR3 in DNA: TGTGCCACCAGTGACACGGGACAGGGATTCGTAGCCACTGAAGCTTTCTTT.

The chain has TRBV3-1 (or the pseudogene TRBV3-2) and TRBJ1-4; D remains unclear. Trimming left V 1 base short and J 6 bases short, with 9 bases between. This CDR3 region has 14 residues. Germline V lookup: CDR1 LGHDT, CDR2 YNNKEL (reference sequence). The CDR3 sequence is CASSQGGLDEKLFF. The CDR3 DNA sequence: TGTGCCAGCAGCCAAGGCGGACTCGATGAAAAACTGTTTTTT.

V and J are TRBV12-3 or TRBV12-4 and TRBJ1-5; D is uncertain. V lost 5 bases to trimming and J lost 5 bases, with 10 bases between them. CDR3 size: 13 residues. The CDR3: CASSGDGYQPQHF. The CDR3 DNA follows: TGTGCCAGCAGTGGAGATGGGTATCAGCCCCAGCATTTT.

The chain uses TRBV11-3 and TRBJ1-1; the D gene is possibly TRBD1 (5 bases). The germline V gene has CDR1 SGHNT and CDR2 YENEEA. This CDR3 is built from 13 residues. V lost 4 bases and J 5 bases, leaving 11 bases between the germline ends. The chain's CDR3 is CASSSERGTEAFF. The CDR3 coding sequence is TGTGCCAGCAGCTCCGAAAGGGGTACTGAAGCTTTCTTT.

The J gene is TRBJ1-1, the V gene TRBV19; 11 bases align to TRBD1. The CDR3 length is 17 residues. Trimming cost V 6 bases and J 1 base; bases outside gene matches: 10. Per germline, CDR1 LNHDA and CDR2 SQIVND (reference sequence). CDR3 DNA sequence: TGTGCCAGTAGCCGAGGACAGGGGGCTAGGGGGAACACTGAAGCTTTCTTT. Amino acids: CASSRGQGARGNTEAFF.

The V and J genes are TRBV4-1 and TRBJ1-1; D is possibly TRBD1 (6 bases). Trimming took off 3 bases at V and 5 bases at J, with 16 bases between the two ends. The CDR3 consists of 15 residues. CDR1 MGHRA and CDR2 YSYEKL come from the germline V gene. The CDR3 region has the DNA TGCGCCAGCAGCCAGTTAACCCGGGACACAACTGAAGCTTTCTTT. Protein: CASSQLTRDTTEAFF.

The V call is TRBV7-2, the J call TRBJ2-7; 8 positions agree with TRBD2. The germline V gene encodes CDR1 SGHTA and CDR2 FQGNSA. The V segment lost 1 base and the J segment 3 bases; nucleotides outside the gene matches: 5. This CDR3 is built from 15 residues. The CDR3 reads CASSLVSSGDYEQYV. CDR3 sequence (DNA): TGTGCCAGCAGCTTAGTTAGTAGCGGGGACTACGAGCAGTACGTC.

CDR3 coding DNA: TGCGCCAGCAGCTTTACCGGGACAGGGGACCACTATGGCTACACCTTC. Encoded protein: CASSFTGTGDHYGYTF. This chain uses TRBV5-1 with TRBJ1-2; TRBD1 matches 10 bases. Germline CDR1 and CDR2: SGHRS and YFSETQ. Trimming removed 2 bases from V and 3 bases from J; junction bases left unmatched: 7. The length of the CDR3 is 16 residues.

About this clone: Other DNA sequences from this sample encode an identical CDR3 as well. The V gene is TRBV30, the J gene TRBJ1-1; D uncertain. This CDR3 region has 13 residues. V shed 0 bases and J shed 1 base, with 6 bases lying between them. Per the germline V gene, CDR1 is GTSNPN and CDR2 is SVGIG (reference sequence). The CDR3 bases are TGTGCCTGGAGTGTCGGTCAGAACACTGAAGCTTTCTTT. It yields the protein CAWSVGQNTEAFF.

This sequence joins TRBV5-4 and TRBJ2-1; 8 positions agree with TRBD2. Per the germline V gene, CDR1 is SGHNT and CDR2 is YYREEE (reference sequence). V shed 3 bases and J 2 bases; nucleotides not matched to a gene: 7. CDR3 length: 16 amino acids. CDR3 amino acids: CASSSPAGETYNEQFF. The CDR3 coding sequence is TGTGCCAGCAGCTCCCCAGCGGGAGAAACCTACAATGAGCAGTTCTTC.

The chain has TRBV5-6 and TRBJ2-6; D possibly corresponds to TRBD2 (6 bases). The V gene lost 2 bases and the J gene lost 0 bases, with 12 bases spanning the gap. The germline V gene has CDR1 SGHDT and CDR2 YYEEEE. This CDR3 comprises 17 residues. CDR3 coding DNA: TGTGCCAGCAGCTTTATAACGGGGGACTCTGGGGCCAACGTCCTGACTTTC. Its translation: CASSFITGDSGANVLTF.

The chain joins TRBV6-1 to TRBJ1-5, with D possibly being TRBD1 (6 bases). The CDR3 is made up of 17 amino acids. CDR1 is MNHNS, CDR2 SASEGT, per germline. V lost 1 base, J lost 2 bases, and 15 bases lay in between. The CDR3 here is CASSEEAGARGNQPQHF. In DNA form, the CDR3 reads TGTGCCAGCAGTGAAGAGGCGGGGGCGCGGGGCAATCAGCCCCAGCATTTT.